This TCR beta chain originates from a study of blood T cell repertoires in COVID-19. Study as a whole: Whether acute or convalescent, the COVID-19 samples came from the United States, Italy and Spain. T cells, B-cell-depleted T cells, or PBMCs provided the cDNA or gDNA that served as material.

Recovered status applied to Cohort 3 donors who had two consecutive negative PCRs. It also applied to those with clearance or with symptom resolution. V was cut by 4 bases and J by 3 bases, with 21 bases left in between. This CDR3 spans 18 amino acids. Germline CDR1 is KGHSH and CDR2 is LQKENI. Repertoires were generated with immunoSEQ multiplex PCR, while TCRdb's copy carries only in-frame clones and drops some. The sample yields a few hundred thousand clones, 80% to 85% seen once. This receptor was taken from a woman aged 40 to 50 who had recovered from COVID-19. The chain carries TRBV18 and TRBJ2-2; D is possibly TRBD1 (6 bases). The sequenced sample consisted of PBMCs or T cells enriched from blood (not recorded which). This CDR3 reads CASSRLLYRVEDTGELFF. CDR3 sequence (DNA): TGTGCCAGCTCACGACTTCTGTACAGGGTTGAGGACACCGGGGAGCTGTTTTTT.